This TCR beta chain was recovered during a study of Ad26.COV2.S vaccination and SARS-CoV-2 variants. Treatment given: around 19 received Ad26.COV2.S at low or high dose, single or two shots; about 5 received placebo; per-sample allocation not given. On day 63 after the first injection, vaccine and placebo recipients gave samples. The method was immunoSEQ multiplex PCR; TCRdb's version includes in-frame clones alone and lacks a portion of them. The sample comprises about half a million clones, nearly 90% of which are singletons, and more than 1.5% rests with the top ten. The CDR3 is 16 residues long. CDR1 and CDR2 (germline): MNHNS, SASEGT. Trimming took 3 bases from V and 2 from J, leaving 14 bases between them.

Sequenced here: peripheral blood, sampled in a trial of Ad26.COV2.S vaccine versus placebo. The chain carries TRBV6-1 and TRBJ2-1; D is possibly TRBD1 or TRBD2 (6 bases each). This TCR derives from a person aged 18-65 years who received the Ad26.COV2.S COVID-19 vaccine or a placebo. Here the CDR3 DNA reads TGTGCCAGCAGTGACCTCCGGGGGCGAACCTACAATGAGCAGTTCTTC. Translation: CASSDLRGRTYNEQFF.